The text below deals with one T cell receptor (beta chain). Antigen unknown. This sample was included in a study of T cells in Graves' hyperthyroidism and ophthalmopathy. Regions amplified from RNA transcripts were the TCR beta CDR3 regions. Researchers ran a first-round RT-PCR on the TCR CDR3 using the HTBI primer set. TCRdb re-called the multiplex PCR reads with MiXCR, one entry per CDR3 protein. The sample consists of hundreds of thousands of distinct CDR3 sequences, less than 20% of them appearing once. Each diagnosis was grounded in clinical symptoms, serum thyroxine and TRAb, thyroid ultrasound, and orbital computed tomography. Study-wide results and limits: Progression to ophthalmopathy was predicted a median of approximately seven months early.

Germline V CDR1 and CDR2: SGHAT, FQNNGV. The CDR3 length is 20 residues. The J segment lost 4 bases and the V segment lost 8 bases, leaving 20 bases of the junction unmatched. The receptor was derived from a man aged 40-49 years with Graves' ophthalmopathy. The chain combines TRBV11-2 with TRBJ2-3; 14 bases line up with TRBD2. The source material was blood. The CDR3 nucleotides read TGTGCCAGCGGATACCCCCCTACCGGGACTAGCGGGAGTGGGTCAGATACGCAGTATTTT. Residues: CASGYPPTGTSGSGSDTQYF.